One TCR beta chain is described in this entry. Its antigen is unidentified. The sequencing template was cDNA reverse transcribed from extracted RNA. Produced via immunoSEQ multiplex PCR; TCRdb's table is partial and in-frame only. The table has about 270,000 clones, 60% seen once. The data belong to a study of CD8+ T cells in alopecia areata. Treatment defined: oral pan-JAK inhibitor, 5-10 mg twice daily. PBMCs, the starting material, were the source of sorted CD4+ and CD8+ T cells. Study-wide points: Lesional scalp displayed greater clonality than normal scalp, most notably in alopecia totalis/universalis. Scalp clonality and expanded CD8+ clones among the top 100 showed significant decreases with tofacitinib.

This CDR3 spans 14 amino acids. The germline V gene has CDR1 GTSNPN and CDR2 SVGIG (reference sequence). After removal of 0 bases from V and 3 bases from J, the junction contained 4 bases not matched to a gene. The chain employs TRBV30 and TRBJ1-2, with TRBD1 identical over 7 bases. This clonotype was sampled from a human donor with alopecia areata. The material was CD4+ T cells sorted from blood, obtained around week 54, from a patient treated with tofacitinib. The DNA of the CDR3 is TGTGCCTGGAGTGTATCCAGGGGGGACTATGGCTACACCTTC. Encoded protein: CAWSVSRGDYGYTF.